These T cell receptor beta chains were read from a single sample in a study of T-cell memory formation after mild COVID-19. MiXCR was run by TCRdb on the 5' RACE reads, yielding one entry per CDR3 protein. Among approximately 410,000 distinct CDR3 sequences listed, more than 20% were seen once. The sequenced material came from PBMCs or a T cell subset sorted from them (not recorded which). Receptors originate from an adult woman who had mild COVID-19 (a few samples of this study predate the infection). Cell type and time point are not known. Both conserved end residues are part of each CDR3.

14 | TRBV7-3 | CASSLSRGRQPQHF
16 | TRBV6-6 | CASSSSGRGRADTQYF
16 | TRBV5-1 | CASSLDRGAIHTEAFF
12 | TRBV7-2 | CASSRTRDEQFF
18 | TRBV2 | CASSEGSQDTLTLHEQYF
15 | TRBV7-6 | CASSLEAGGGNEQYF
15 | TRBV5-1 | CASSLEAGSYNEQFF
15 | TRBV5-1 | CASSPLGGQGYGYTF
14 | TRBV5-1 | CASSAAGRRETQYF
17 | TRBV4-2 | CASSQAIAGGYQETQYF
16 | TRBV11-2 | CASSLDGTGGVTEAFF
16 | TRBV5-1 | CASSREIYLSTDTQYF
12 | TRBV7-6 | CASSLGGVEQYF
15 | TRBV7-2 | CASSPAPGQGRAVHF
18 | TRBV5-1 | CASSLAGLAGGSYNEQFF
15 | TRBV5-1 | CATREQGASTDTQYF
12 | TRBV20-1 | CSARDVTKGYTF
13 | TRBV5-6 | CASRQGSNTEAFF
15 | TRBV7-2 | CASSPGGLWTGELFF
11 | TRBV6-6 | CASTSKETQYF
17 | TRBV5-1 | CASSLPVSRGYFYEQYF
15 | TRBV29-1 | CSVERHGSGSGEQFF
14 | TRBV6-2/TRBV6-3 | CASAAWGMNTEAFF
14 | TRBV21-1 | CATQVWGPDNEQFF
15 | TRBV5-1 | CASSLGGYRGNEQFF
17 | TRBV6-6 | CASSPLSTSGGVDTQYF
19 | TRBV10-3 | CAISEISLRRAGRSYEQYF
10 | TRBV20-1 | CSARQETQYF
15 | TRBV6-6 | CASHDGPGQMAEAFF
14 | TRBV7-9 | CASSLVGIYNEQFF
13 | TRBV12-3/TRBV12-4 | CASSLLSVLEQFF
16 | TRBV5-1 | CASSLETSGASYEQYF
13 | TRBV6-5 | CASSWGQGGEQYF
13 | TRBV5-1 | CASSFGSHTEAFF
15 | TRBV18 | CASSPGTSLGETQYF
12 | TRBV19 | CASSVHRAPQFF
12 | TRBV7-9 | CASSLTGVPGSF
14 | TRBV2 | CASSVGTGGYGYTF
13 | TRBV20-1 | CSALEGRTYEQYF
16 | TRBV2 | CASRDSGAGAQETQYF
16 | TRBV27 | CASSPMGQGFTDTQYF
19 | TRBV7-8 | CASSLLVGGPSVGTDTQYF
15 | TRBV5-1 | CASSLGGGALDEQFF
16 | TRBV30 | CAWSAQTLRTSDEQFF
17 | TRBV7-9 | CASSSGQGRASYNEQFF
16 | TRBV7-8 | CASSQPLADSYNEQFF
15 | TRBV7-8 | CASSRSGGVGEPQHF
14 | TRBV6-1 | CASSTLRGGREQYF